These 5 T cell receptor beta chains share one sample of origin, sequenced in a study of blood T cell repertoires in COVID-19. The table came from immunoSEQ multiplex PCR; TCRdb's copy has only in-frame clones and leaves some out. The table has around 47,000 clones, roughly four fifths seen once. Sequencing used peripheral blood. The receptors were sampled from a woman older than 75 with COVID-19, enrolled during active disease.

The V call is TRBV3-1 (or the pseudogene TRBV3-2), the J call TRBJ1-2; 7 bases fit TRBD1. V lost 2 bases, J lost 8 bases, and 8 bases stayed unmatched. Germline loops: CDR1 LGHDT, CDR2 YNNKEL (reference sequence). The CDR3 totals 14 residues. Here the CDR3 DNA reads TGTGCCAGCAGCCAATCCGAGGGGGCTAGGGGCTACACCTTC. This sequence encodes CASSQSEGARGYTF.

This sequence joins TRBV11-1 and TRBJ2-7; possibly TRBD1 for D (5 bases). The germline gives CDR1 SGHAT, CDR2 FQDESV (reference sequence). Trimming cost V 1 base and J 2 bases, with 9 bases left between them. The CDR3 consists of 14 residues. CDR3: CASSLGDRAYEQYF. CDR3 coding DNA: TGTGCCAGCAGCTTAGGAGACAGAGCCTACGAGCAGTACTTC.

The rearrangement links TRBV19 to TRBJ2-3; perhaps TRBD2 as D (6 bases). Trimming removed 8 bases at V and 6 bases at J, with 18 bases between. The CDR3 is 14 residues long. Looked up from germline, CDR1 is LNHDA and CDR2 is SQIVND (reference sequence). The CDR3 coding sequence is TGTGCCAGTGGATCAGAATGGGAGGTGGATACGCAGTATTTT. This sequence encodes CASGSEWEVDTQYF.

The chain recombines TRBV7-8 with TRBJ1-5; 9 bases align to TRBD1. The germline gives CDR1 SGHVS, CDR2 FQNEAQ. This CDR3 is built from 16 residues. The junction had 8 bases not matched to a gene; V was cut back by 1 base and J by 7 bases. The CDR3 DNA follows: TGTGCCAGCAGCTTAGGGCTAAGGACAGGGGAACAGCCCCAGCATTTT. Protein sequence: CASSLGLRTGEQPQHF.

This chain uses TRBV24-1 with TRBJ1-2; D unresolved. V lost 5 bases and J lost 8, with 20 bases in between. The CDR3 consists of 15 residues. Germline CDR1 and CDR2: KGHDR and SFDVKD. The CDR3 here is CATSARTGEPRGYTF. The CDR3 DNA follows: TGTGCCACCAGTGCCCGAACCGGGGAACCAAGGGGCTACACCTTC.